Below, 27 T cell receptor beta chains from the same sample are listed, as sequenced in a study of T cells in Graves' hyperthyroidism and ophthalmopathy. Researchers took RNA transcripts and amplified the TCR beta CDR3 regions from them. The primer set for the first-round RT-PCR of the TCR CDR3 was HTBI. TCRdb reanalysed the multiplex PCR reads using MiXCR and keeps one entry per CDR3 protein. The sample contains around 520,000 distinct CDR3 sequences, around 15% of which appear only once. Sequences were obtained from blood. The receptors stem from a woman between 40 and 55 years old with Graves' hyperthyroidism.

This clonotype was observed many times. The chain joins TRBV7-3 to TRBJ2-3; tentative D call: TRBD2 (6 bases). CDR1 and CDR2 (germline): SGHTA, FQGTGA. Trimming left V 5 bases short and J 6 bases short, with 15 bases between. The CDR3 sequence is 14 residues long. CDR3 loop: CASSQNGGRDTQYF. The CDR3, as DNA: TGTGCCAGCAGCCAAAATGGGGGGAGGGATACGCAGTATTTT.

This clonotype came up many times. CDR3 loop: CSARNPVNEQFF. CDR3 bases: TGCAGTGCTAGAAACCCCGTCAATGAGCAGTTCTTC. The J gene is TRBJ2-1, the V gene TRBV20-1; the D is unclear. The CDR3 is made up of 12 amino acids. Germline CDR1 reads DFQATT; CDR2 reads SNEGSKA (reference sequence). V shed 2 bases and J shed 6 bases, with 8 bases lying between them.

This rearrangement joins TRBV6-1 to TRBJ1-3; the D gene is possibly TRBD1 (5 bases). Looked up from germline, CDR1 is MNHNS and CDR2 is SASEGT. Trimming left V 6 bases short and J 1 base short, with 13 bases between. CDR3 length equals 15 residues. CDR3 in amino acids: CASSDRGTSGNTIYF. CDR3 DNA: TGTGCCAGCAGCGACCGGGGCACATCTGGAAACACCATATATTTT.

This clonotype was observed at least ten times. The CDR3 loop is CSAIVSYEQYF. CDR3 DNA sequence: TGCAGTGCTATAGTATCCTACGAGCAGTACTTC. This chain connects TRBV20-1 to TRBJ2-7; D is unclear. Trimming shortened V by 4 bases and J by 1 base, and 5 bases separated the two germline ends. The germline CDR1 and CDR2 sequences are DFQATT and SNEGSKA (reference sequence). The CDR3 totals 11 residues.

This clonotype was picked up many times. The chain combines TRBV20-1 with TRBJ2-7; D is unclear. Germline V gene sequence: CDR1 DFQATT, CDR2 SNEGSKA (reference sequence). The V end lost 3 bases, the J end lost 1 base, and 10 bases lay between the germline ends. This CDR3 has 13 residues. The CDR3 DNA reads TGCAGTGCTAGTTCCCCAGGATCCTACGAGCAGTACTTC. Translation gives CSASSPGSYEQYF.

This clonotype was found a few times. V usage is TRBV7-8 and J usage is TRBJ2-2; a weak D match, TRBD2 (6 bases). CDR3 length: 13 residues. Germline CDR1 and CDR2: SGHVS and FQNEAQ. Trimming shortened V by 5 bases and J by 7 bases, and 11 bases separated the two germline ends. In DNA, the CDR3 is TGTGCCAGCAGCCCCGGGACTTTCGGGGAGCTGTTTTTT. Translating gives CASSPGTFGELFF. Supplemented by reference TRBV7-8 and TRBJ2-2, the full variable domain reads GAGVSQSPRYKVAKRGQDVALRCDPISGHVSLFWYQQALGQGPEFLTYFQNEAQLDKSGLPSDRFFAERPEGSVSTLKIQRTQQEDSAVYLCASSPGTFGELFFGEGSRLTVL.

This clonotype has more than one count but fewer than ten. J is TRBJ2-1 and V is TRBV19, with 12 nucleotides matching TRBD2. Germline trimming cut 1 base from V and 2 bases from J; bases unmatched to any gene: 6. The CDR3 length is 18 residues. CDR1 and CDR2 from the germline V gene are LNHDA and SQIVND (reference sequence). The CDR3 sequence: CASSIALAGGHTYNEQFF. DNA for the CDR3: TGTGCCAGTAGTATAGCTCTAGCGGGAGGGCACACCTACAATGAGCAGTTCTTC.

This clonotype has a count of ten or more. V is TRBV6-1 and J is TRBJ2-1; TRBD1 aligns across 11 bases. Germline V gene lookup returns CDR1 MNHNS and CDR2 SASEGT. The CDR3 contains 15 residues. Trimming removed 6 bases from V and 1 base from J; junction bases left unmatched: 2. Here the CDR3 reads CASRRDRGSYNEQFF. The DNA for the CDR3 is TGTGCCAGCAGACGGGACAGGGGGTCCTACAATGAGCAGTTCTTC.

This clonotype showed up many times. V usage is TRBV10-3 and J usage is TRBJ1-1; TRBD1 might be the D (6 bases). Germline V gives CDR1 ENHRY, CDR2 SYGVKD. The germline V and J ends were trimmed by 4 bases and 4 bases, with 16 bases remaining between them. The length of the CDR3 is 15 residues. The CDR3 sequence is CAISAEGGGSTEAFF. CDR3 bases: TGTGCCATCAGTGCAGAGGGGGGCGGTTCCACTGAAGCTTTCTTT.

The sample holds a few counts of this clonotype. The CDR3 coding sequence is TGTGCCAGTAGTTCACCCGACCTGTTTGGGGGGACTAACGAGCAGTACTTC. Its translation: CASSSPDLFGGTNEQYF. The V and J genes are TRBV19 and TRBJ2-7; 7 positions match TRBD2. Germline CDR1 reads LNHDA; CDR2 reads SQIVND (reference sequence). This CDR3 contains 17 residues. V trimming: 5 bases; J trimming: 5 bases; junction bases outside the gene matches: 18. Full variable domain (remainder filled in from reference TRBV19 and TRBJ2-7): DGGITQSPKYLFRKEGQNVTLSCEQNLNHDAMYWYRQDPGQGLRLIYYSQIVNDFQKGDIAEGYSVSREKKESFPLTVTSAQKNPTAFYLCASSSPDLFGGTNEQYFGPGTRLTVT.

This clonotype was detected many times. The rearrangement joins TRBV29-1 to TRBJ2-7, with D possibly matching TRBD2 (6 bases). Germline V CDR1 and CDR2: SQVTM, ANQGSEA. Between the trimmed V and J ends, which lost 4 bases and 1 base, there was a span of 11 bases. The CDR3 covers 13 residues. CDR3 amino acids: CSVAGSPSYEQYF. Here the CDR3 DNA reads TGCAGCGTTGCCGGGAGCCCGTCCTACGAGCAGTACTTC.

This clonotype came up many times. The chain couples TRBV28 to TRBJ1-1, with a tentative D call TRBD1 (6 bases). CDR3 length equals 16 residues. Trimming removed 2 bases from V and 7 bases from J, with 20 bases in between. CDR1 MDHEN and CDR2 SYDVKM come from the germline V gene. This chain's CDR3 is CASSLPTQGHSDEAFF. CDR3 coding DNA: TGTGCCAGCAGTTTACCCACTCAGGGACATTCGGATGAAGCTTTCTTT.

This clonotype was picked up many times. V usage is TRBV10-3 and J usage is TRBJ2-7, with TRBD1 matching 8 bases. The germline CDR1 and CDR2 sequences are ENHRY and SYGVKD. V gave up 4 bases and J gave up 1 base; unmatched junction bases: 6. This CDR3 comprises 15 residues. The CDR3 here is CAISGGQGYSYEQYF. The CDR3 DNA reads TGTGCCATCAGTGGCGGACAGGGATATTCCTACGAGCAGTACTTC.

This clonotype showed up many times. The chain has TRBV2 and TRBJ1-5; perhaps TRBD1 as D (5 bases). V was clipped by 3 bases and J by 10 bases, with 19 bases between them. Germline assignment: CDR1 SNHLY and CDR2 FYNNEI. This CDR3 region has 15 residues. CDR3 coding DNA: TGTGCCAGCAGTGACGGGACGGCCAGAGTTGAACCCCAGCATTTT. This sequence encodes CASSDGTARVEPQHF. Looking up the rest from reference TRBV2 and TRBJ1-5 gives the full variable domain: EPEVTQTPSHQVTQMGQEVILRCVPISNHLYFYWYRQILGQKVEFLVSFYNNEISEKSEIFDDQFSVERPDGSNFTLKIRSTKLEDSAMYFCASSDGTARVEPQHFGDGTRLSIL.

Ten or more counts support this clonotype. This chain joins TRBV20-1 and TRBJ2-7; no firm D call. This CDR3 is 12 amino acids long. V lost 6 bases and J lost 2, with 11 bases in between. Germline lookup yields CDR1 DFQATT and CDR2 SNEGSKA (reference sequence). This CDR3 is CSAPTRTYEQYF. The CDR3 region has the DNA TGCAGTGCCCCTACACGGACCTACGAGCAGTACTTC.

This clonotype was counted many times. V is TRBV20-1 and J is TRBJ1-1; D is unclear. V was clipped by 5 bases and J by 10 bases, with 14 bases between them. The V gene's germline CDR1 is DFQATT and CDR2 SNEGSKA (reference sequence). The CDR3 consists of 11 residues. Written as DNA, the CDR3 is TGCAGTGCTGAGGTGGCGCTGGTAGCTTTCTTT. This translates into CSAEVALVAFF.

This clonotype was counted ten times or more. The chain couples TRBV20-1 to TRBJ2-1; TRBD2 agrees at 12 bases. This CDR3 contains 16 residues. The V gene's germline CDR1 is DFQATT and CDR2 SNEGSKA (reference sequence). Unmatched junction bases numbered 13, after V lost 6 bases and J lost 7 bases. CDR3 in amino acids: CSATRTSGEIRNEQFF. DNA for the CDR3: TGCAGTGCAACCCGGACTAGCGGGGAGATTCGGAATGAGCAGTTCTTC.

This clonotype has ten or more counts. The V and J genes are TRBV30 and TRBJ1-5, with TRBD1 identical over 9 bases. Trimming removed 2 bases from V and 6 bases from J; junction bases left unmatched: 8. Germline values: CDR1 GTSNPN, CDR2 SVGIG (reference sequence). The length of the CDR3 is 15 residues. Here the CDR3 DNA reads TGTGCCTGGAGTTCCCGGGACAGGGCGAGTCAGCCCCAGCATTTT. Translating gives CAWSSRDRASQPQHF.

Many counts were recorded for this clonotype. The rearrangement joins TRBV24-1 to TRBJ1-1; 8 bases map to TRBD1. CDR1 is KGHDR and CDR2 is SFDVKD in the germline V gene. The V gene end was trimmed by 5 bases and the J gene end by 0 bases; junction bases not matched to a gene: 1. This CDR3 comprises 14 residues. The chain's CDR3 is CATSGTGMNTEAFF. The CDR3, as DNA: TGTGCCACCAGTGGGACAGGGATGAACACTGAAGCTTTCTTT.

Turning to this clonotype: It may be a read error: a sequence one base away is much more abundant. J is TRBJ2-7 and V is TRBV12-3 or TRBV12-4; 8 bases map to TRBD2. The CDR3 sequence is 15 residues long. CDR3 residues: CAGSPAFYSGNEQYF. The CDR3 DNA follows: TGTGCCGGCAGTCCTGCCTTTTATAGCGGGAACGAGCAGTACTTC.

This clonotype was seen ten or more times. This rearrangement joins TRBV5-1 to TRBJ2-7; TRBD1 is a possible D gene (6 bases). V lost 2 bases to trimming and J lost 2 bases, with 11 bases between them. The germline V gene encodes CDR1 SGHRS and CDR2 YFSETQ. The CDR3 extends over 14 amino acids. DNA for the CDR3: TGCGCCAGCAGCTTTTCGACAGGTACCTACGAGCAGTACTTC. Translated: CASSFSTGTYEQYF.

In its sample, this clonotype was seen many times. The V gene is TRBV2, the J gene TRBJ1-4, with 7 positions matching TRBD1. The V and J ends lost 6 bases and 8 bases, in that order; junction bases with no gene match: 9. Germline V gene sequence: CDR1 SNHLY, CDR2 FYNNEI. The CDR3 consists of 14 residues. The CDR3, as DNA: TGTGCCAGCAGCGTCGACAGGGTAGGAGAAAAACTGTTTTTT. Its translation: CASSVDRVGEKLFF.

This clonotype was seen a few times. V usage is TRBV6-1 and J usage is TRBJ2-1; D call uncertain. The germline V gene encodes CDR1 MNHNS and CDR2 SASEGT. CDR3 length equals 12 residues. V was pared by 5 bases and J by 5 bases, with 7 bases between. CDR3 sequence (DNA): TGTGCCAGCAGTCCCTTAAACAATGAGCAGTTCTTC. Translated: CASSPLNNEQFF.

The CDR3 here is CASSLAPRGYEQYF. CDR3 nucleotide sequence: TGTGCCAGCAGTTTAGCGCCCAGGGGCTACGAGCAGTACTTC. The chain recombines TRBV27 with TRBJ2-7; a possible D gene is TRBD1 (6 bases). The CDR3 loop spans 14 amino acids. V lost 2 bases to trimming and J lost 3 bases, with 11 bases between them. The V gene's germline CDR1 is MNHEY and CDR2 SMNVEV (reference sequence).

This clonotype was seen many times. The chain links TRBV14 to TRBJ2-2; possible D gene TRBD1, 5 bases. The length of the CDR3 is 16 residues. Trimming removed 5 bases from V and 3 bases from J, with 16 bases in between. In germline, CDR1 is SGHDN, CDR2 FVKESK. The CDR3 DNA reads TGTGCCAGCAGCTCGATCTGGGGCGCGGACACCGGGGAGCTGTTTTTT. Its protein product is CASSSIWGADTGELFF.

At least ten counts were recorded for this clonotype. The chain has TRBV12-3 or TRBV12-4 and TRBJ1-4; tentative D call: TRBD1 (5 bases). V was trimmed by 3 bases and J by 8 bases, leaving 7 bases between them. CDR3 length equals 12 residues. The CDR3 DNA is TGTGCCAGCAGTTTTGGGGGGGAAAAACTGTTTTTT. Translated: CASSFGGEKLFF.

There are many counts of this clonotype. J is TRBJ1-3 and V is TRBV28, with D perhaps TRBD1 (5 bases). In germline, CDR1 is MDHEN, CDR2 SYDVKM. The V end was cut by 4 bases, the J end by 1 base, with 14 bases between. The CDR3 covers 16 residues. CDR3 bases: TGTGCCAGCAGTTCAGCGGGGACTGGGTCTGGAAACACCATATATTTT. Its protein product is CASSSAGTGSGNTIYF. The variable domain in full, completed from reference TRBV28 and TRBJ1-3, reads DVKVTQSSRYLVKRTGEKVFLECVQDMDHENMFWYRQDPGLGLRLIYFSYDVKMKEKGDIPEGYSVSREKKERFSLILESASTNQTSMYLCASSSAGTGSGNTIYFGEGSWLTVV.